The T cell receptor (beta chain) described here comes from a study of metastatic and nonmetastatic thyroid tumors. Study context: Repertoire data that came from the blood and tumor or nodule tissue of malignant and benign thyroid patients were compared. Study-level findings and limits: In blood and tumor, TCR beta diversity was reportedly significantly higher in malignant thyroid tumors than in benign nodules.

This clone was counted ten times or more. Its antigen remains unknown. Until they underwent thyroid surgery, no patient had received any treatment. This CDR3 region has 14 residues. Germline-derived CDR1 and CDR2 are DFQATT and SNEGSKA (reference sequence). The V gene end was trimmed by 3 bases and the J gene end by 7 bases; junction bases not matched to a gene: 8. Methods used by the authors: What underpinned the distant-metastasis classifier for papillary thyroid cancer was the set of CDR3 differences across clinicopathological groups. With MiXCR, TCRdb called clones anew from the PCR reads. The V and J calls were not made by the authors but by TCRdb's processing. This sample has 15,000 to 20,000 clones, with about 25% found just once.

This TCR was recovered from a female donor with papillary thyroid cancer or a benign thyroid nodule (not recorded which). Some clones in this sample may be carry-over from other donors' samples. This rearrangement joins TRBV20-1 to TRBJ2-2; 7 bases fit TRBD1. Source material: adjacent normal tissue. The DNA for the CDR3 is TGCAGTGCTAGCGGTAGGGGGCAGGTCGGGGAGCTGTTTTTT. This encodes CSASGRGQVGELFF.